The clone carrying this T cell receptor (beta chain) was observed a handful of times. The CDR3 runs to 15 residues. Trimming pared 1 base from V and 4 bases from J, leaving 12 bases between. CDR1 is SGHRS and CDR2 is YFSETQ in the germline V gene. TCRdb independently ran MiXCR on the 5' RACE reads; one entry per CDR3 protein. This table has tens of thousands of distinct CDR3 sequences, around 28% appearing once. The sequenced material came from naive CD4+ T cells sorted from blood. Subset indicated: naive CD4+ T cells, CD4+CD45RA+CD25-. The chain combines TRBV5-1 with TRBJ1-5, with D perhaps matching TRBD1 (6 bases). This receptor was taken from a female donor with breast cancer. CDR3 loop: CASSLTGLENQPQHF. CDR3 sequence (DNA): TGCGCCAGCAGCTTGACAGGGCTCGAAAATCAGCCCCAGCATTTT.